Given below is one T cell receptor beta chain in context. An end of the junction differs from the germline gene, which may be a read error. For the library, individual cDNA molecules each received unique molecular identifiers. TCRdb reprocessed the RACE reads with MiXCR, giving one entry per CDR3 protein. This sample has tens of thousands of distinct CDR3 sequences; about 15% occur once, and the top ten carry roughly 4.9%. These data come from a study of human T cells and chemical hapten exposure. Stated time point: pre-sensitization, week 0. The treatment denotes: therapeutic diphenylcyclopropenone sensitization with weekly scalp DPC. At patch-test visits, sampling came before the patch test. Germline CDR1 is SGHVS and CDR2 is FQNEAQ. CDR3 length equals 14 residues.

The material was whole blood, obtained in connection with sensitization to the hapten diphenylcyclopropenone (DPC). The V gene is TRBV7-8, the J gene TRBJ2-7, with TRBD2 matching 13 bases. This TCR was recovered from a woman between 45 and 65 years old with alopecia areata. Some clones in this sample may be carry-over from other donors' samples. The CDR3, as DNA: TGTGCCAGCAGCTTAAGGATCGGGACTAGCGGGATCTGGTTC. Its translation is CASSLRIGTSGIWF.